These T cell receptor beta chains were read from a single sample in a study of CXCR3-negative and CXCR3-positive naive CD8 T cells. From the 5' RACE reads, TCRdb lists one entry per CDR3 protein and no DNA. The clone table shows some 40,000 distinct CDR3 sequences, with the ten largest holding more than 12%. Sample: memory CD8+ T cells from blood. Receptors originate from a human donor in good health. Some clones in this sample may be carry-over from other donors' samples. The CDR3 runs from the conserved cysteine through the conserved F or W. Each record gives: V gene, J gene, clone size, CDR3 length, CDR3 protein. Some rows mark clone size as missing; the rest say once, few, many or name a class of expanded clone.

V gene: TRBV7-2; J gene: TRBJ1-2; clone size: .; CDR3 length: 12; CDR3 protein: CASSFWLTGSPF
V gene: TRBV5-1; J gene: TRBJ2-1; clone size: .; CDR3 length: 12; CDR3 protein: CASREGTNEQFF
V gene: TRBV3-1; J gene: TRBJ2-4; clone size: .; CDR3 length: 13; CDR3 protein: CASSQPTAREQYF
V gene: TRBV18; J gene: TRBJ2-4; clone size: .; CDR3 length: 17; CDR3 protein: CASSPIRAGTTRDIQYF
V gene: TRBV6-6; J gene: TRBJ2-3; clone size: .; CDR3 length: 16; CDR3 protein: CASSYLTGGGTDTQYF
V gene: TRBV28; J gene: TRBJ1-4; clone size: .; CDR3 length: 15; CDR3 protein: CASSYSPGGGEKRFF
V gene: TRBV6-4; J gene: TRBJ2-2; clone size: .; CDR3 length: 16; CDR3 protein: CASSAGGDVDTGELFF
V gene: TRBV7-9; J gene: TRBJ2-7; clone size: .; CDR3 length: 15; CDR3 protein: CASSFQGQGAVEQYF
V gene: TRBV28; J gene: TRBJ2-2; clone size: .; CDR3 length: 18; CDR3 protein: CASSVLTGIGPHTGELFF
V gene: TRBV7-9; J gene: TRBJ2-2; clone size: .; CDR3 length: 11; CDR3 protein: CASDQTGELFF
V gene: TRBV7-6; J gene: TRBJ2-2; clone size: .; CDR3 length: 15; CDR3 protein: CASSLASGGLGELFF
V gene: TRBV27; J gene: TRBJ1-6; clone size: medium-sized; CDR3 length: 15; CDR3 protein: CASRPTGTGASPLHF
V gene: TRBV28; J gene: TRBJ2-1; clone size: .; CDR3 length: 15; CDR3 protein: CASSTGLQRYNEQFF
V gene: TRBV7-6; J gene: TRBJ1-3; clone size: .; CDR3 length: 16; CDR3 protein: CASSFLVRGRGNTIYF
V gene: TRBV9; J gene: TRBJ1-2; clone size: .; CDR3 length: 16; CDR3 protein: CASSVGQGASLYGYTF
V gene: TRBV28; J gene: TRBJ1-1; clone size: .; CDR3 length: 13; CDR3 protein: CASSFTTNTEAFF
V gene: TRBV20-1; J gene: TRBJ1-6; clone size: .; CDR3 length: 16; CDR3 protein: CSARDPGTWPNSPLHF
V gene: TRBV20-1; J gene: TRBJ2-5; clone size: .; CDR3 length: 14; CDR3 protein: CSASSRDGKETQYF
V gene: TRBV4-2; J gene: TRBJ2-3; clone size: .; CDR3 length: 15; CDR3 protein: CASSQGAGGADTQYF
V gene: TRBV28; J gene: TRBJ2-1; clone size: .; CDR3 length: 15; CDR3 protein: CASSKQGGIYNEQFF
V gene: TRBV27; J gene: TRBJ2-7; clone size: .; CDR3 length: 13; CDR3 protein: CASSPRVPYEQYF
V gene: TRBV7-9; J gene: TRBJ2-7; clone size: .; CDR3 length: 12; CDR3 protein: CASSVPGDEQYF
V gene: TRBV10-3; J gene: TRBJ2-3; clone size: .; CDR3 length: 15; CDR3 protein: CAISGRLAGTDTQYF
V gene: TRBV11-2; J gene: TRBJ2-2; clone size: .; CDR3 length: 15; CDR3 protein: CASTRGLTGPGELFF
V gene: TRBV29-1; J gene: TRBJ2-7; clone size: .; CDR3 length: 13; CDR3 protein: CSVVSGQDYEQYF
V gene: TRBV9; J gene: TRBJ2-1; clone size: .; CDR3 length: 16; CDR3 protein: CASSVVWTGRYNEQFF
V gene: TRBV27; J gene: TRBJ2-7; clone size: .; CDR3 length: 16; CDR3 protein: CSSSLLVGRGVVEQYF
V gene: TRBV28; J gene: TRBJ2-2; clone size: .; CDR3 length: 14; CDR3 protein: CASSLVLAVGELFF
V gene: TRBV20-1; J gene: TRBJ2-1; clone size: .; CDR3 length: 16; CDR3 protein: CSAYKEGGRDYNEQFF
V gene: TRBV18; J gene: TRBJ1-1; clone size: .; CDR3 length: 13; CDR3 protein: CASSHRDSYEAFF
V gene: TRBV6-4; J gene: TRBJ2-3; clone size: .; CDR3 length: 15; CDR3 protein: CASSPSGGATDTQYF
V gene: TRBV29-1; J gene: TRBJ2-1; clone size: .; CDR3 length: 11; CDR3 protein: CSVDRNNEQFF
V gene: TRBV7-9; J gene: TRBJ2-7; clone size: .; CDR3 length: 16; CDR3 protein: CASSLLQSGGAYEQYF
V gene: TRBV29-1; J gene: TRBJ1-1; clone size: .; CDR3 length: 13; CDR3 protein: CSVRTPADTEAFF
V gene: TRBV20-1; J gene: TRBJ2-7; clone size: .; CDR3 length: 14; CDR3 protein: CSARSTSGSYEQYF
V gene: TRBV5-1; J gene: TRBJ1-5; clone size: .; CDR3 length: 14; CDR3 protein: CASSSGLSDQPQHF
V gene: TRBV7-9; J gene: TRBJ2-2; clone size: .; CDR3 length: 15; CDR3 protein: CASSLLGGNTGELFF
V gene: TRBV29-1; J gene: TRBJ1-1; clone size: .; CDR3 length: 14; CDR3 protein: CSVEERTGRTEAFF
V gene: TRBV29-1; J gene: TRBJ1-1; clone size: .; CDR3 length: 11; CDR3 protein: CSVVENTEAFF
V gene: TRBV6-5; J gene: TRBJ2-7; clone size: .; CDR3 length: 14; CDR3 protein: CASSMTSASYEQYF
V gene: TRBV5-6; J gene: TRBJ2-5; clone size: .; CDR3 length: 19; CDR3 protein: CASSPGPTSSSGKQETQYF
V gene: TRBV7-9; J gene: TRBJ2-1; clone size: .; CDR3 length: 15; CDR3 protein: CASSYSGRAGNEQFF
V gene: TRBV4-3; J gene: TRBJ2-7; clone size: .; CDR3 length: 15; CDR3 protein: CASSQDRAPPYEQYF
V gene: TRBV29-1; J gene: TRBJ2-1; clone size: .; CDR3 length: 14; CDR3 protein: CSALQGGKVNEQFF
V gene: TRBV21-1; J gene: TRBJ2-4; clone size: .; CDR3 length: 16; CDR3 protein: CASSKIREIAKNIQYF
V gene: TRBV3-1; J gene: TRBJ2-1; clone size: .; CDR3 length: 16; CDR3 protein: CASSPREDRMYNEQFF
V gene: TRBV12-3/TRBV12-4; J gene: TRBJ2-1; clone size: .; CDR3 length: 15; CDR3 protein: CATAQTAGGYNEQFF
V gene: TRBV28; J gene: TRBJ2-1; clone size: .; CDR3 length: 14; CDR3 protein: CASSQESDYNEQFF
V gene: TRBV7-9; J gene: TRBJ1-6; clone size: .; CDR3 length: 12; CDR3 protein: CASRGFNSPLHF
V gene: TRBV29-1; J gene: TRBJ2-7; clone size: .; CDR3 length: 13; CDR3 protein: CSVFGGSGYEQYF
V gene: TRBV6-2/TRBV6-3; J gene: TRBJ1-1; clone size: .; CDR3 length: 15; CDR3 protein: CASSYSGRFGTEAFF
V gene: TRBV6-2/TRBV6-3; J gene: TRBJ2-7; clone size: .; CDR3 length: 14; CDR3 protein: CASSVSGGSAEQYF
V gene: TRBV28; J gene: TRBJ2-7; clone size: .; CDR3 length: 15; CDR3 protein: CASSNWTSGRNEQYF
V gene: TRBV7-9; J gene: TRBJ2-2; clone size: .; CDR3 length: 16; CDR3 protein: CASSENSRLNTGELFF
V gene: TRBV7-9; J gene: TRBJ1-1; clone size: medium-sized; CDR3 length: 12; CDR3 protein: CASSPDTIEAFF
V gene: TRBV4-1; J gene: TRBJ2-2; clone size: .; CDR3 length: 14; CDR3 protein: CASSQEEGAGELFF
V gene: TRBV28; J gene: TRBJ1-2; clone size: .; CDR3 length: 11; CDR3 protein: CASSPAHGYTF
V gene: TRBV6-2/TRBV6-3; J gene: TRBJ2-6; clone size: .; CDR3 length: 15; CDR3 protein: CASSRGTGGANVLTF
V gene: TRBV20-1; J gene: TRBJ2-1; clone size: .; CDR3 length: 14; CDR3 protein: CSAREEVSYNEQFF
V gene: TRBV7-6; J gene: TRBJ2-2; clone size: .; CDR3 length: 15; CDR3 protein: CASALAGAGTGELFF